Below are 8 T cell receptor beta chains sequenced from a single sample in a study of cytomegalovirus exposure and HLA in healthy donors. The primer mix had 60 Vbeta and 13 Jbeta primers. TCRdb's copy holds only in-frame clones and misses some; the assay was immunoSEQ multiplex PCR. The sample table includes 110,000 to 150,000 clones. Source material: PBMCs. All receptors come from a woman between 18 and 30 years old in good health and CMV-seronegative.

This rearrangement joins TRBV5-1 to TRBJ2-1; perhaps TRBD2 as D (6 bases). The CDR3 covers 16 residues. Trimming removed 0 bases at V and 4 bases at J, with 14 bases between. Germline assignment: CDR1 SGHRS and CDR2 YFSETQ. The CDR3 DNA reads TGCGCCAGCAGCTTGGGTGGGGACTCTTCATACAATGAGCAGTTCTTC. It is translated as CASSLGGDSSYNEQFF. The full variable domain, rest sourced from reference TRBV5-1 and TRBJ2-1, is KAGVTQTPRYLIKTRGQQVTLSCSPISGHRSVSWYQQTPGQGLQFLFEYFSETQRNKGNFPGRFSGRQFSNSRSEMNVSTLELGDSALYLCASSLGGDSSYNEQFFGPGTRLTVL.

The chain joins TRBV2 to TRBJ2-4, with 7 bases aligning to TRBD1. CDR3 length: 14 amino acids. V trimming: 8 bases; J trimming: 5 bases; junction bases outside the gene matches: 9. The V gene's germline CDR1 is SNHLY and CDR2 FYNNEI. The CDR3 reads CASCTDRAENIQYF. The CDR3 DNA reads as TGTGCCAGCTGTACTGACAGGGCGGAAAACATTCAGTACTTC.

DNA of the CDR3: TGTGCCAGCAGCCTCGTTGGGAGGGGAGAACAAGAGACCCAGTACTTC. Its protein is CASSLVGRGEQETQYF. The chain has TRBV5-6 and TRBJ2-5, with 7 bases identical to TRBD2. Germline V gene lookup returns CDR1 SGHDT and CDR2 YYEEEE. The trim removed 4 bases at V and 2 bases at J, leaving 11 bases unmatched. The CDR3 has 16 amino acids. The variable domain in full, with the rest retrieved from reference TRBV5-6 and TRBJ2-5, is DAGVTQSPTHLIKTRGQQVTLRCSPKSGHDTVSWYQQALGQGPQFIFQYYEEEERQRGNFPDRFSGHQFPNYSSELNVNALLLGDSALYLCASSLVGRGEQETQYFGPGTRLLVL.

The V gene is TRBV28, the J gene TRBJ1-2; D may be TRBD1 (5 bases). CDR1 MDHEN and CDR2 SYDVKM come from the germline V gene. V lost 4 bases to trimming and J lost 6 bases, with 30 bases between them. The CDR3 runs 19 residues. CDR3 coding DNA: TGTGCCAGCAGTTCCCCTTTCGAGGGCGGGGCCCCTTGGGGAAATGGCTACACCTTC. Its protein is CASSSPFEGGAPWGNGYTF.

V is TRBV5-6 and J is TRBJ2-7; D is perhaps TRBD2 (6 bases). Germline V gives CDR1 SGHDT, CDR2 YYEEEE. V was pared by 8 bases and J by 2 bases, with 14 bases between. This CDR3 has 13 residues. The CDR3 spells CASGQRATYEQYF. The CDR3 coding sequence is TGTGCCAGTGGCCAGCGGGCAACCTACGAGCAGTACTTC.

The chain uses TRBV20-1 and TRBJ1-1; TRBD1 might be the D (5 bases). Trimming cost V 7 bases and J 1 base, with 7 bases left between them. Germline V gene sequence: CDR1 DFQATT, CDR2 SNEGSKA (reference sequence). This CDR3 is 11 amino acids long. CDR3 loop: CSGTGNTEAFF. CDR3 nucleotides: TGCAGTGGCACAGGGAACACTGAAGCTTTCTTT.

The genes are TRBV21-1 and TRBJ2-4; TRBD1 is the table's D call, not checked against the DNA. TRBV21-1 is given as a pseudogene. The CDR3 has 20 residues. Written as DNA, the CDR3 is TGTGCCAGCAGCAAGACCTTCGGGACAGGATTTGGTGGTACCAAAAACATTCAGTACTTC. Translating gives CASSKTFGTGFGGTKNIQYF.

J is TRBJ2-2 and V is TRBV19, with 10 bases aligning to TRBD2. Germline-derived CDR1 and CDR2 are LNHDA and SQIVND (reference sequence). V gave up 3 bases and J gave up 6 bases; unmatched junction bases: 13. This CDR3 comprises 18 residues. CDR3 DNA: TGTGCCAGTAGTATGACCGGGGCTAGCGGGAGTTTGTCCGGGGAGCTGTTTTTT. It specifies CASSMTGASGSLSGELFF.